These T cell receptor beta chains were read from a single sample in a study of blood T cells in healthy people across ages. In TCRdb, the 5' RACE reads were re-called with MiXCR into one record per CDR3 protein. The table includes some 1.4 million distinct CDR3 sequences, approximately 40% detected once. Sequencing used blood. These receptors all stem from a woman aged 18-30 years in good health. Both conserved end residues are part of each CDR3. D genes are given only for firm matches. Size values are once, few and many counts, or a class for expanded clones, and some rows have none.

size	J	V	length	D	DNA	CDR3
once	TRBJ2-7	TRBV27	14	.	TGTGCCAGCACTGGACTGAGCTCCTACAATGAGCAGTACTTC	CASTGLSSYNEQYF
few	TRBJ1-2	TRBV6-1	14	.	TGTGCCAGCAGTATGACAGGCCCTCTGGAGGGCTACACCTTC	CASSMTGPLEGYTF
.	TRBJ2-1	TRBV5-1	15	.	TGCGCCAGCAGCTTGCCGGGGGGCCCCGGGAATGAGCAGTTCTTC	CASSLPGGPGNEQFF
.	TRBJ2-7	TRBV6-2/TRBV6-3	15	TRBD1	TGTGCCAGCAAGGGGGCCGGGACAGCCTCCTACGAGCAGTACTTC	CASKGAGTASYEQYF
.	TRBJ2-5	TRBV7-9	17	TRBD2	TGTGCCAGCAGCTTAGGGTCGGGAGGGCCGGTTGAAGAGACCCAGTACTTC	CASSLGSGGPVEETQYF
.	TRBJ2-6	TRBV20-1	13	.	TGCAGTGCCGACCCGTTGGGGGCCAACGTCCTGACTTTC	CSADPLGANVLTF
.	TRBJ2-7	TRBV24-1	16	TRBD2	TGTGCCACCAGTGATGGACTAGCGGGAACCTACAATGAGCAGTACTTC	CATSDGLAGTYNEQYF
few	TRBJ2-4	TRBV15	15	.	TGTGCCACCAGGAGAGATGGTTTAGCCAAAAACATTCAGTACTTC	CATRRDGLAKNIQYF
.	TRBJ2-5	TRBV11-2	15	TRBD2	TGTGCCAGCAGCTTAGGCAGGTTAGCGGGAGGTGAGCAGTACTTC	CASSLGRLAGGEQYF
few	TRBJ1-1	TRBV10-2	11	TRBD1	TGCGCCAGCAGTAAGGACAGGGGAGCTTTCTTT	CASSKDRGAFF
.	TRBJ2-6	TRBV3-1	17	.	TGTGCCAGCAGCCTCGGTTGGGGGAGCTCTGGGGCCAACGTCCTGACTTTC	CASSLGWGSSGANVLTF
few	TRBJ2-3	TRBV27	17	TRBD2	TGTGCCAGCAGCCTAGCGGGGGGAATTACAAGCACAGATACGCAGTATTTT	CASSLAGGITSTDTQYF
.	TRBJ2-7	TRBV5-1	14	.	TGCGCCAGCGCCGGAAGGGGGGATTCGTACGAGCAGTACTTC	CASAGRGDSYEQYF
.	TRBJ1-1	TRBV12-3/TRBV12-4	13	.	TGTGCCAGCACCTCCTGGGAGAATAGCATGGCTTTCTTT	CASTSWENSMAFF
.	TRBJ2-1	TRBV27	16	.	TGTGCCAGCAGTTTAGACAACCCCGCCTTTAACAATGAGCAGTTCTTC	CASSLDNPAFNNEQFF
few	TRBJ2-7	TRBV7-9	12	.	TGTGCCAGCAGTCGTACTACCTACGAGCAGTACTTC	CASSRTTYEQYF
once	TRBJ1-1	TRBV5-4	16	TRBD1	TGTGCCAGCAGCCCTATCCCCGGGACAGGGGGCAGCGGGGCTTTCTTT	CASSPIPGTGGSGAFF
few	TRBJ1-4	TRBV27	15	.	TGTGCCAGCAGCCCCAGAGGGTTTATTGGGGCAAAACTGTTTTTT	CASSPRGFIGAKLFF
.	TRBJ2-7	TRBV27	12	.	TGTGCCAGCTCTGGGGACTTCTACGAGCAGTACTTC	CASSGDFYEQYF
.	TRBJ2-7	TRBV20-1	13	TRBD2	TGCAGTGCCTCGACTAGCGTTGTCAACGAGCAGTACTTC	CSASTSVVNEQYF
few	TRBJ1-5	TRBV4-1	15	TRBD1	TGCGCCAGCAGCCAAGCTCGGACAGGGGAGGGGCCCCAGCATTTT	CASSQARTGEGPQHF
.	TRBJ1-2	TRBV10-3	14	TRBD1	TGTGCCATCAGTGAGCCGGGACAGGGGGAAGGCTACACCTTC	CAISEPGQGEGYTF
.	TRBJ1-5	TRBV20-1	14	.	TGCAGTGCCGGTGGGGTCGGTAGCAATCAGCCCCAGCATTTT	CSAGGVGSNQPQHF
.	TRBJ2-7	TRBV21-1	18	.	TGTGCCAGCAGCAATTCCCTCCCTGACCCGAGCTCCTACAATGAGCAGTACTTC	CASSNSLPDPSSYNEQYF
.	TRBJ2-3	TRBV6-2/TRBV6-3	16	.	TGTGCCAGCAATATCCTCCGGGCCCGACCGCAAGATACGCAGTATTTT	CASNILRARPQDTQYF
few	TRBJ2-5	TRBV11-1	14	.	TGTGCCAGCAGCGGTCGCGGGGCTGGCGAGACCCAGTACTTC	CASSGRGAGETQYF
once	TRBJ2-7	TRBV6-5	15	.	TGTGCCAGCAGCCCTTACTTTACCCAGACCTACGAGCAGTACTTC	CASSPYFTQTYEQYF
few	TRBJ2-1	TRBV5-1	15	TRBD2	TGCGCCAGCAGCCAAGATGAGCGGGGGGGCGATGAGCAGTTCTTC	CASSQDERGGDEQFF
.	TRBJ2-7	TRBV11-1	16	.	TGTGCCAGCAACATAACCAGGGCAAAGGCGGCATACGAGCAGTACTTC	CASNITRAKAAYEQYF
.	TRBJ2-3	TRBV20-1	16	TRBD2	TGCAGTGCTAGAGACGTCGGCGGGGGGGCAGTAGATACGCAGTATTTT	CSARDVGGGAVDTQYF
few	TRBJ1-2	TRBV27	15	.	TGTGCCAGCAGTTTATCCCACGGACACAACTATGGCTACACCTTC	CASSLSHGHNYGYTF
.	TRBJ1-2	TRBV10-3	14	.	TGTGCCATCAGTGAGTTCGCAGGCTGGAATGGCTACACCTTC	CAISEFAGWNGYTF
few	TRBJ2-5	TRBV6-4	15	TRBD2	TGTGCCAGCAGCCGACTAGCGGGGACTAAAGAGACCCAGTACTTC	CASSRLAGTKETQYF
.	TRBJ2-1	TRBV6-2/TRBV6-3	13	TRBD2	TGTGCCAGCAGTCCGACTAGCTTCCATGAGCAGTTCTTC	CASSPTSFHEQFF
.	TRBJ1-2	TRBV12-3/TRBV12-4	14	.	TGTGCCAGCAGACAACAAGGGGTTTTCTATGGCTACACCTTC	CASRQQGVFYGYTF
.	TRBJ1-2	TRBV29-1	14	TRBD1	TGCAGCATTGTGGGCCCGACAGGGAACTATGGCTACACCTTC	CSIVGPTGNYGYTF
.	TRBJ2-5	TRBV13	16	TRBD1	TGTGCCAGCAGCTTACTAGAGGGGGCTAGCCAAGAGACCCAGTACTTC	CASSLLEGASQETQYF
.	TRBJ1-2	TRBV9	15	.	TGTGCCAGCAGCGAGCCTAGGGGGATTGACTATGGCTACACCTTC	CASSEPRGIDYGYTF
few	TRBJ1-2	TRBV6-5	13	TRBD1	TGTGCCAGCACCGGGGGACAGTGGGATGGCTACACCTTC	CASTGGQWDGYTF
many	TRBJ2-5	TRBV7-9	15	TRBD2	TGTGCCAGCAGCTGGACTAGCGGGAGGGCAGAGACCCAGTACTTC	CASSWTSGRAETQYF
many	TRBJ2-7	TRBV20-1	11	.	TGCAGTGGCCGGACGGACTACGAGCAGTACTTC	CSGRTDYEQYF
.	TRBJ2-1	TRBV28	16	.	TGTGCCAGCAGTTTATTCGGAGGTAGCGGATACAATGAGCAGTTCTTC	CASSLFGGSGYNEQFF
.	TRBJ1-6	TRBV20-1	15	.	TGCAGTGCTAGAGATCGACAGGTGATTAATTCACCCCTCCACTTT	CSARDRQVINSPLHF
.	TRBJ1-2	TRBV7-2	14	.	TGTGCCAGCAGGGCGGGGACTTCTAACTATGGCTACACCTTC	CASRAGTSNYGYTF
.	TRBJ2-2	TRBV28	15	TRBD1	TGTGCCAGCAGCCTAGGGGACAGAGCCACCGGGGAGCTGTTTTTT	CASSLGDRATGELFF
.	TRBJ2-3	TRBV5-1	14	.	TGCGCCAGCAGCATCCTGGGACGCACAGATACGCAGTATTTT	CASSILGRTDTQYF
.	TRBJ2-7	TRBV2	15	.	TGTGCCAGCAGTGGGGGGTCAGGTCGCTCCTACGAGCAGTACTTC	CASSGGSGRSYEQYF
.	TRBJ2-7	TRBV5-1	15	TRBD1	TGCGCCAGCAGCTTGGTGACAGGGGGGCATTACGAGCAGTACTTC	CASSLVTGGHYEQYF
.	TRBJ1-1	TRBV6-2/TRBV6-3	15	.	TGTGCCAGCAGTTACACCCTGACAGAGAACACTGAAGCTTTCTTT	CASSYTLTENTEAFF